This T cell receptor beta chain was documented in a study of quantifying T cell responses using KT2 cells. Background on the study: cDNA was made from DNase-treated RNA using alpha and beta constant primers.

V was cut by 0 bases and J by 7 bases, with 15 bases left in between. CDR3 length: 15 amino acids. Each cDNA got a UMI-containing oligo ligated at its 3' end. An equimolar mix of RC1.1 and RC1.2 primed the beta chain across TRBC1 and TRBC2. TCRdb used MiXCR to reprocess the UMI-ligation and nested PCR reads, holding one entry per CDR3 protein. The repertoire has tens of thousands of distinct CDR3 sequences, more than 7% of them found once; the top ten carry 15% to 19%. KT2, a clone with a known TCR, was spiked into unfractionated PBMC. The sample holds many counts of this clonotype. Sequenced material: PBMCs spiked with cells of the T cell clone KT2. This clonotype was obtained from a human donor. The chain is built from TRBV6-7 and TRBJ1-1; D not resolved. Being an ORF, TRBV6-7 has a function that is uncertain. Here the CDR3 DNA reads TGTGCCAGCAGTTACTCGAGGCAGCTAGTAAGTGAAGCTTTCTTT. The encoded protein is CASSYSRQLVSEAFF.